This T cell receptor beta chain derives from a study of CD4 and CD8 cells across lung adenocarcinoma regions. TCRdb redid the calling of the PCR reads with MiXCR, one entry per CDR3 protein. The profile shows some 25,000 distinct CDR3 sequences, 40% to 50% of them singletons. The germline gives CDR1 MNHEY, CDR2 SVGEGT. V was clipped by 6 bases and J by 3 bases, with 16 bases between them. The CDR3 contains 15 residues. This clonotype was counted at least ten times. Localized lung adenocarcinoma, a non-small cell lung cancer, affected the donors. The chain has TRBV6-2 or TRBV6-3 and TRBJ2-3; a possible D gene is TRBD2 (5 bases). The receptor was derived from a male donor with lung adenocarcinoma. The CD4 and CD8 labels of this study may be unreliable. Sequences were obtained from CD8+ T cells from the center of a lung tumor. The CDR3 DNA follows: TGTGCCAGCAGCGGAACTAGTACGTATACAGATACGCAGTATTTT. Protein product: CASSGTSTYTDTQYF.